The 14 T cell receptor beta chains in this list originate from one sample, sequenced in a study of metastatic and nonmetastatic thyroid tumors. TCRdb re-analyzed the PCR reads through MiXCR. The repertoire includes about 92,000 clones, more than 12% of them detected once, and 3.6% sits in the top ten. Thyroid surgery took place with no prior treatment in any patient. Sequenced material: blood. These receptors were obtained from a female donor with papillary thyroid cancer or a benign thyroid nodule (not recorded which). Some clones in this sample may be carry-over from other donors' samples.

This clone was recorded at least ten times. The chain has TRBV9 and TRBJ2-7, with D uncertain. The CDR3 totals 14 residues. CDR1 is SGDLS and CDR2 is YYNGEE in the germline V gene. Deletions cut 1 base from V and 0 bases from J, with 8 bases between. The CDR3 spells CASSVSILSYEQYF. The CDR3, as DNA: TGTGCCAGCAGCGTATCCATCCTCTCCTACGAGCAGTACTTC.

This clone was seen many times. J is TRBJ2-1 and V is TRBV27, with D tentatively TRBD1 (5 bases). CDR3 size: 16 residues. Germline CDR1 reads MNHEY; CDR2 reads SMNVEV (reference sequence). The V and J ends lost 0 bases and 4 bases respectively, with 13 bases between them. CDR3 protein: CASSLSAQGRYNEQFF. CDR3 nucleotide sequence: TGTGCCAGCAGTTTATCGGCCCAGGGTAGGTACAATGAGCAGTTCTTC.

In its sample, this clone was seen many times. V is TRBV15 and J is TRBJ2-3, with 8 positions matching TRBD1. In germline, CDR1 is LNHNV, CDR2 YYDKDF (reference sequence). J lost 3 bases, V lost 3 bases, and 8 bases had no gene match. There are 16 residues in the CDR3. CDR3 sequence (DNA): TGTGCCACCAGCAGTCGGCCAGGGGGCAGAACAGATACGCAGTATTTT. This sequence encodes CATSSRPGGRTDTQYF.

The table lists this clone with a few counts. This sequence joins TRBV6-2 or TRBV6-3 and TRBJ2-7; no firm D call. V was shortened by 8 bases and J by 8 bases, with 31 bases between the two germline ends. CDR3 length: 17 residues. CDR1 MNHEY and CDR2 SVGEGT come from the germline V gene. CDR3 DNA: TGTGCCAGCCGCGACGGACCTTATAGGGTAGTCGTTGGCCAGCAGTACTTC. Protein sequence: CASRDGPYRVVVGQQYF.

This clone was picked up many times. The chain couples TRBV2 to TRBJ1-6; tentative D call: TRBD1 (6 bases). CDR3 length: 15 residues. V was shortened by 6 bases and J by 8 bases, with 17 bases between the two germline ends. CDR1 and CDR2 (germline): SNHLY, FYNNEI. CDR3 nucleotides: TGTGCCAGCAGAGCCACCCCGGGGGGCGATTCACCCCTCCACTTT. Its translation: CASRATPGGDSPLHF.

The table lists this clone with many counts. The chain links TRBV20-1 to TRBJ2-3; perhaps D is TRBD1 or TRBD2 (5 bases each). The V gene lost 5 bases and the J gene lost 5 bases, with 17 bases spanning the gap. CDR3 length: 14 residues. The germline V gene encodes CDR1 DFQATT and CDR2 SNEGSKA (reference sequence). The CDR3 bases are TGCAGTGCTGATATCCCCGGGGCGAGAGATACGCAGTATTTT. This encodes CSADIPGARDTQYF.

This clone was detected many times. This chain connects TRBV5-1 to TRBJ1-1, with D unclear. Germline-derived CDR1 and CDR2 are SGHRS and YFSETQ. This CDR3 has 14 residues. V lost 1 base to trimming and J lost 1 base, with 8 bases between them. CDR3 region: CASSLREANTEAFF. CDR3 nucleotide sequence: TGCGCCAGCAGCTTGAGGGAGGCGAACACTGAAGCTTTCTTT.

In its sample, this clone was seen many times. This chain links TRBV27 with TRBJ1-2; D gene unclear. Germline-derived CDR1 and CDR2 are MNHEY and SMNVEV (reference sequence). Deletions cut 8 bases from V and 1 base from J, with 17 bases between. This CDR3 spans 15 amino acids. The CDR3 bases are TGTGCCAGCGCCCCCATCCTACGCCTTAACTATGGCTACACCTTC. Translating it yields CASAPILRLNYGYTF.

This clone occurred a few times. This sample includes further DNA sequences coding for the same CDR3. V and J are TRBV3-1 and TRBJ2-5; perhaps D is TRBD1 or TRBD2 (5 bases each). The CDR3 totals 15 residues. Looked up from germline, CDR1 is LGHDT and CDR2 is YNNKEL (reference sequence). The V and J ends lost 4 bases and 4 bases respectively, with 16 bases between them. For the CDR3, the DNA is TGTGCCAGCAGCCCCCAGGGACGCGGGTCAGAGACCCAGTACTTC. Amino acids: CASSPQGRGSETQYF.

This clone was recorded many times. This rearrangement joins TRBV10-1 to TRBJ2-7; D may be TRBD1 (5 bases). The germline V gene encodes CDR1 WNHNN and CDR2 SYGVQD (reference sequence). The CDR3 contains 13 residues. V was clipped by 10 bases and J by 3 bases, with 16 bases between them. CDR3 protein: CATARQGLYEQYF. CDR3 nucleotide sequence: TGCGCCACTGCCCGGCAGGGTCTCTACGAGCAGTACTTC.

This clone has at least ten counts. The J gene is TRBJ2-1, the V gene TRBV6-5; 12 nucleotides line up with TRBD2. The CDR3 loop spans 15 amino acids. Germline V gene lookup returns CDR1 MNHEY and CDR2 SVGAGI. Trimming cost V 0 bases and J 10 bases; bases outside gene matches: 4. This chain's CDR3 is CASSYSWTSGVEQFF. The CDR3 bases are TGTGCCAGCAGTTACTCCTGGACTAGCGGGGTCGAGCAGTTCTTC.

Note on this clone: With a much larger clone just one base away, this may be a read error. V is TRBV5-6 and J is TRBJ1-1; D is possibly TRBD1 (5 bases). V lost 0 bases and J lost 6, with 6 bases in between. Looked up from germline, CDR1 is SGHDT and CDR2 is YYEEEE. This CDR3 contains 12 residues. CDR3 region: CASSLGGPEAFF. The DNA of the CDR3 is TGTGCCAGCAGCTTGGGGGGCCCTGAAGCTTTCTTT.

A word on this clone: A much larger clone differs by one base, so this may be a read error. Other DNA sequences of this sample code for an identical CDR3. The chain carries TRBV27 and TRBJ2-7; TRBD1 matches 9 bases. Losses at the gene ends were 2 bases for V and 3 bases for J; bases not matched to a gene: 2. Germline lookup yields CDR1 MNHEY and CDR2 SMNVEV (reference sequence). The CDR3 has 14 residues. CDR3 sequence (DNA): TGTGCCAGCAGTTTAATGGGACAGGGCTACGAGCAGTACTTC. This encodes CASSLMGQGYEQYF.

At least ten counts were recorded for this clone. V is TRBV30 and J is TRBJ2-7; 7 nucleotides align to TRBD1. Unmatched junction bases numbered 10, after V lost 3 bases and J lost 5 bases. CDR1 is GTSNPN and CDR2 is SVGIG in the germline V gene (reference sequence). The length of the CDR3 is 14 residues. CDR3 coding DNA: TGTGCCTGGAGAAGAGGGGGCAGTTCTGACGAGCAGTACTTC. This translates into CAWRRGGSSDEQYF.